A single sample is the source of the 19 T cell receptor beta chains below, sequenced in a study of technical replicates of blood from several donors. Data came from immunoSEQ multiplex PCR; TCRdb stores just in-frame clones and leaves some out. The data hold 85,000 to 100,000 clones, with approximately 95% observed a single time. The sample taken for sequencing was T cells isolated from PBMCs. The source of these receptors is a human donor in good health.

This chain joins TRBV28 and TRBJ1-2; D is uncertain. Deletions cut 2 bases from V and 2 bases from J, with 12 bases between. CDR1 MDHEN and CDR2 SYDVKM come from the germline V gene. This CDR3 region has 15 residues. The CDR3 coding sequence is TGTGCCAGCAGTTTAATCCAGATGATCAACTATGGCTACACCTTC. Its protein product is CASSLIQMINYGYTF.

This clone was observed a single time. The chain links TRBV19 to TRBJ1-3; TRBD1 matches 7 bases. The CDR3 has 15 amino acids. The V gene end was trimmed by 6 bases and the J gene end by 0 bases; junction bases not matched to a gene: 5. Germline CDR1 reads LNHDA; CDR2 reads SQIVND (reference sequence). The CDR3 nucleotides read TGTGCCAGTAGAAGACAGGGCTTCTCTGGAAACACCATATATTTT. Encoded protein: CASRRQGFSGNTIYF. Complete variable domain (other parts from reference TRBV19 and TRBJ1-3): DGGITQSPKYLFRKEGQNVTLSCEQNLNHDAMYWYRQDPGQGLRLIYYSQIVNDFQKGDIAEGYSVSREKKESFPLTVTSAQKNPTAFYLCASRRQGFSGNTIYFGEGSWLTVV.

The DNA for the CDR3 is TGTGCCAGCAGCCGAGGGGGACTAGGAGACTACGAGCAGTACTTC. Translating it yields CASSRGGLGDYEQYF. The chain combines TRBV7-9 with TRBJ2-7, with 8 bases fitting TRBD2. This CDR3 comprises 15 residues. V gave up 5 bases and J gave up 3 bases; unmatched junction bases: 9. Germline V gene lookup returns CDR1 SEHNR and CDR2 FQNEAQ (reference sequence).

The rearrangement joins TRBV5-5 to TRBJ2-1; 7 nucleotides agree with TRBD1. CDR1 is SGHKS and CDR2 is YYEKEE in the germline V gene (reference sequence). The CDR3 is made up of 16 amino acids. The V gene end was trimmed by 3 bases and the J gene end by 3 bases; junction bases not matched to a gene: 9. The CDR3 nucleotides read TGTGCCAGCAGCTCTACTTTTGGACAGGTCTACAATGAGCAGTTCTTC. The encoded protein is CASSSTFGQVYNEQFF.

The J gene is TRBJ1-1, the V gene TRBV14; D gene ambiguous. The CDR3 runs to 14 residues. Germline V gene data show CDR1 as SGHDN and CDR2 as FVKESK. Trimming removed 5 bases at V and 5 bases at J, with 15 bases between. The CDR3 bases are TGTGCCAGCAGCTACTATCGCGTGGAGACTGAAGCTTTCTTT. Protein sequence: CASSYYRVETEAFF.

This rearrangement joins TRBV19 to TRBJ1-1, with 7 bases lining up with TRBD1. V shed 5 bases, J shed 0 bases, and the junction held 6 bases outside the gene matches. Germline V gene data show CDR1 as LNHDA and CDR2 as SQIVND (reference sequence). This CDR3 comprises 15 residues. CDR3 nucleotides: TGTGCCAGTAGTGTACAGGGGAAGTTGAACACTGAAGCTTTCTTT. It specifies CASSVQGKLNTEAFF.

The chain employs TRBV6-1 and TRBJ1-5, with D hard to call. CDR1 and CDR2 from the germline V gene are MNHNS and SASEGT. With 0 bases removed from V and 6 bases from J, the gap between germline ends came to 12 bases. The CDR3 extends over 15 amino acids. DNA of the CDR3: TGTGCCAGCAGTGAAGCGTCAGGCAGGCTTCAGCCCCAGCATTTT. It codes for CASSEASGRLQPQHF.

The V gene is TRBV2, the J gene TRBJ1-1; a weak D match, TRBD1 (6 bases). The germline V gene has CDR1 SNHLY and CDR2 FYNNEI. The CDR3 is made up of 14 amino acids. Trimming removed 3 bases at V and 11 bases at J, with 19 bases between. The DNA of the CDR3 is TGTGCCAGCAGTGACATCGACAGGCAGCGTAAGGCTTTCTTT. Translated, it gives CASSDIDRQRKAFF.

The V gene is TRBV6-4, the J gene TRBJ2-5; the D is unclear. The CDR3 sequence is 13 residues long. V was shortened by 1 base and J by 5 bases, with 8 bases between the two germline ends. Germline V gene lookup returns CDR1 MRHNA and CDR2 SNTAGT. The CDR3 sequence: CASSDFNGETQYF. For the CDR3, the DNA is TGTGCCAGCAGTGACTTTAACGGGGAGACCCAGTACTTC.

The V gene is TRBV7-3, the J gene TRBJ1-5; 7 bases fit TRBD1. The CDR3 is made up of 16 amino acids. The V segment lost 1 base and the J segment 5 bases; nucleotides outside the gene matches: 8. CDR1 and CDR2 from the germline V gene are SGHTA and FQGTGA. In DNA, the CDR3 is TGTGCCAGCAGCTTAAAAGGAAAGGGGGCGCATCAGCCCCAGCATTTT. Amino acids: CASSLKGKGAHQPQHF.

Concerning this clone: Distinct nucleotide sequences in the sample also encode this CDR3. As DNA, the CDR3 is TGTGCCAGCAGCTACAGCGGGGGGGGAAACAATGAGCAGTTCTTC. Amino acids: CASSYSGGGNNEQFF. The chain combines TRBV6-5 with TRBJ2-1; 10 positions agree with TRBD2. CDR1 and CDR2 (germline): MNHEY, SVGAGI. The CDR3 runs to 15 residues. After removal of 6 bases from V and 5 bases from J, the junction contained 7 bases not matched to a gene.

The chain recombines TRBV19 with TRBJ1-1; 10 nucleotides line up with TRBD1. Germline V gives CDR1 LNHDA, CDR2 SQIVND (reference sequence). V shed 8 bases and J 3 bases; nucleotides not matched to a gene: 9. CDR3 size: 15 residues. The DNA for the CDR3 is TGTGCCAGTGGGGACAGGGGCTATGGGGACACTGAAGCTTTCTTT. The encoded protein is CASGDRGYGDTEAFF.

The rearrangement uses TRBV29-1 and TRBJ2-3, with D perhaps TRBD1 (5 bases). V was cut by 4 bases and J by 0 bases, with 11 bases left in between. The germline V gene encodes CDR1 SQVTM and CDR2 ANQGSEA. There are 14 residues in the CDR3. The CDR3 coding sequence is TGCAGCGTTGTGGGGCGGTATAGCACAGATACGCAGTATTTT. This encodes CSVVGRYSTDTQYF.

The CDR3, as DNA: TGTGCCAGCAGTACCTCAGGCGGGCTCTATGGCTACACCTTC. This codes for CASSTSGGLYGYTF. This rearrangement joins TRBV6-5 to TRBJ1-2; D not certain. This CDR3 spans 14 amino acids. Germline CDR1 MNHEY, CDR2 SVGAGI. Trimming left V 5 bases short and J 4 bases short, with 14 bases between.

The rearrangement uses TRBV4-1 and TRBJ2-1; a weak D match, TRBD1 (6 bases). Germline V gives CDR1 MGHRA, CDR2 YSYEKL. With 0 bases removed from V and 4 bases from J, the gap between germline ends came to 13 bases. The CDR3 extends over 16 amino acids. The CDR3 region is CASSQDRDIVYNEQFF. The CDR3 nucleotides read TGCGCCAGCAGCCAAGATCGGGACATAGTATACAATGAGCAGTTCTTC.

This chain uses TRBV19 with TRBJ2-5; 9 positions match TRBD2. The length of the CDR3 is 14 residues. The V and J ends lost 7 bases and 6 bases, in that order; junction bases with no gene match: 9. In germline, CDR1 is LNHDA, CDR2 SQIVND (reference sequence). The CDR3 DNA is TGTGCCAGTACCCCTATGGCGGGGGGGAAGACCCAGTACTTC. Its translation: CASTPMAGGKTQYF. The variable domain in full, with the rest retrieved from reference TRBV19 and TRBJ2-5, is DGGITQSPKYLFRKEGQNVTLSCEQNLNHDAMYWYRQDPGQGLRLIYYSQIVNDFQKGDIAEGYSVSREKKESFPLTVTSAQKNPTAFYLCASTPMAGGKTQYFGPGTRLLVL.

The chain recombines TRBV11-2 with TRBJ1-5; D not certain. V gave up 0 bases and J gave up 6 bases, with 6 bases separating them. This CDR3 has 13 amino acids. Germline V gene data show CDR1 as SGHAT and CDR2 as FQNNGV. CDR3 in DNA: TGTGCCAGCAGCTTAGACCCTTTTCAGCCCCAGCATTTT. As protein: CASSLDPFQPQHF.

The rearrangement uses TRBV28 and TRBJ2-7; a possible D gene is TRBD2 (6 bases). Trimming removed 2 bases from V and 8 bases from J, with 22 bases in between. The CDR3 totals 16 residues. From germline, CDR1 is MDHEN and CDR2 SYDVKM. In nucleotides, the CDR3 is TGTGCCAGCAGTTTAGGAGGGCTCGGCGAGGTGAGCAAGCAGTACTTC. Amino acid sequence: CASSLGGLGEVSKQYF.

CDR3 coding DNA: TGTGCCAGCAGCTTAGGACTAGCGGGAGGGTACGAGCAGTACTTC. Protein: CASSLGLAGGYEQYF. The chain employs TRBV7-9 and TRBJ2-7, with TRBD2 matching over 14 bases. The CDR3 is made up of 15 amino acids. After removal of 1 base from V and 4 bases from J, the junction contained 0 bases not matched to a gene. Germline CDR1 is SEHNR and CDR2 is FQNEAQ (reference sequence).